This entry describes one TCR beta chain. The data originate from a study of sequential checkpoint blockade in melanoma. At the level of the study: Each arm's sequence ended with maintenance nivolumab.

Treatment specified: randomized to nivolumab then ipilimumab (arm A) or the reverse (arm B). TCRdb's copy holds only in-frame clones and misses some; the assay was immunoSEQ multiplex PCR. The sample consists of around 18,000 clones, approximately 70% of them appearing once. CDR3 length: 14 amino acids. Trimming took off 3 bases at V and 9 bases at J, with 15 bases between the two ends. The germline gives CDR1 MGHRA, CDR2 YSYEKL. V and J are TRBV4-1 and TRBJ2-1; D is perhaps TRBD2 (5 bases). Sequenced here: CD8+ T cells sorted from blood (inferred from file names), sampled from a patient given nivolumab and ipilimumab in sequence. The sequence derives from a human donor with melanoma. CDR3 sequence: CASSHDPGNPEQFF. CDR3 DNA: TGCGCCAGCAGCCACGACCCGGGGAATCCTGAGCAGTTCTTC.